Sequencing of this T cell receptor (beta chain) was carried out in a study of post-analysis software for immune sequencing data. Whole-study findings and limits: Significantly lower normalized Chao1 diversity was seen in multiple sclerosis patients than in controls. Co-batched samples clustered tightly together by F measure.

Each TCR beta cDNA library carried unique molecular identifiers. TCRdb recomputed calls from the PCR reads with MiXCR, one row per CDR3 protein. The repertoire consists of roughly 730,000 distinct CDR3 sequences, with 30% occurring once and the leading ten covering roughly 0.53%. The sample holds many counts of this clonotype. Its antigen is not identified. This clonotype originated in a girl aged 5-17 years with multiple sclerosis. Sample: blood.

The CDR3 coding sequence is TGTGCCAGCAGTTCCAATCCCGGGACAGGGAACAGAAAGACCCAGTACTTC. Protein sequence: CASSSNPGTGNRKTQYF. The rearrangement links TRBV28 to TRBJ2-5, with 9 bases aligning to TRBD1. V was pared by 4 bases and J by 6 bases, with 15 bases of the junction left unmatched. CDR1 MDHEN and CDR2 SYDVKM come from the germline V gene. The CDR3 covers 17 residues.